This T cell receptor beta chain was documented in a study of cytotoxic CD8 clonotypes in ibrutinib-treated CLL. Notes on this clone: Its antigen is unknown.

The germline V and J ends were trimmed by 4 bases and 0 bases, with 19 bases remaining between them. This CDR3 is built from 17 residues. Germline lookup yields CDR1 SGHTA and CDR2 FQGNSA. The data were produced by immunoSEQ multiplex PCR, yet TCRdb's version contains in-frame clones alone and is incomplete. Among 150,000 to 250,000 clones listed, about two thirds were seen once. Study results and limitations: Public clonotypes occurred uncommonly; on treatment, they contracted or remained stable. Higher circulating CD8+ T-cell counts strongly accompanied higher baseline clonality, above age-matched healthy donors.

This sequence originates from a human donor with chronic lymphocytic leukemia. The chain recombines TRBV7-2 with TRBJ2-7; D might be TRBD2 (6 bases). The input for sequencing was PBMCs, taken after 24 months of ibrutinib treatment. Here the CDR3 DNA reads TGTGCCAGCAGCTCTCCCCATCTAGCGCGGAGCTCCTACGAGCAGTACTTC. Its protein is CASSSPHLARSSYEQYF. The full variable domain, rest sourced from reference TRBV7-2 and TRBJ2-7, is GAGVSQSPSNKVTEKGKDVELRCDPISGHTALYWYRQSLGQGLEFLIYFQGNSAPDKSGLPSDRFSAERTGGSVSTLTIQRTQQEDSAVYLCASSSPHLARSSYEQYFGPGTRLTVT.